This TCR beta chain was sequenced for a study of cytomegalovirus exposure and HLA in healthy donors. The V gene end was trimmed by 4 bases and the J gene end by 7 bases; junction bases not matched to a gene: 6. Per germline, CDR1 SGHNT and CDR2 YYREEE (reference sequence). CDR3 length: 14 amino acids. Primers for the PCR totalled 60 Vbeta and 13 Jbeta. This table comes from immunoSEQ multiplex PCR, and its TCRdb copy is limited to in-frame clones, with some not included. The table lists 95,000 to 100,000 clones, under 80% of them singletons, with approximately 4% in the top ten. The chain employs TRBV5-4 and TRBJ1-4; 8 bases agree with TRBD1. This TCR derives from a man aged 40-55 years in good health and CMV-seronegative. The source material was PBMCs. CDR3 in amino acids: CASSKDRVREKLFF. The CDR3 DNA reads TGTGCCAGCAGCAAGGACAGGGTGCGTGAAAAACTGTTTTTT.